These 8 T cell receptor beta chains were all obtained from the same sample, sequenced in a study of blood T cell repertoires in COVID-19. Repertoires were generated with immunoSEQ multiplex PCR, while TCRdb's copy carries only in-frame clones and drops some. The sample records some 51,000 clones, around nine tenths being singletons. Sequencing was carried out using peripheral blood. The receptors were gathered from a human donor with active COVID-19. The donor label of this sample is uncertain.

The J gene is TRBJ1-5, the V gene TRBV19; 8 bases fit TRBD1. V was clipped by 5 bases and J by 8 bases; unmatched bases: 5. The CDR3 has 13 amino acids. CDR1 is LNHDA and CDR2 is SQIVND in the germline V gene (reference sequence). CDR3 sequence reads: CASSQDRAKPQHF. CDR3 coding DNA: TGTGCCAGTAGTCAGGACAGGGCTAAGCCCCAGCATTTT. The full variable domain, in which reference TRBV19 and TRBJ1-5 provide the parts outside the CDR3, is DGGITQSPKYLFRKEGQNVTLSCEQNLNHDAMYWYRQDPGQGLRLIYYSQIVNDFQKGDIAEGYSVSREKKESFPLTVTSAQKNPTAFYLCASSQDRAKPQHFGDGTRLSIL.

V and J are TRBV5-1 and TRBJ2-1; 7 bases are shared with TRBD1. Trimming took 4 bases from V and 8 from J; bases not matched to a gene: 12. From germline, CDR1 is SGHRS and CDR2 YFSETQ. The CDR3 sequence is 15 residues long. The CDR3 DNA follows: TGCGCCAGCAGCCCAAGACAGGGACCTTGGGATGAGCAGTTCTTC. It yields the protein CASSPRQGPWDEQFF.

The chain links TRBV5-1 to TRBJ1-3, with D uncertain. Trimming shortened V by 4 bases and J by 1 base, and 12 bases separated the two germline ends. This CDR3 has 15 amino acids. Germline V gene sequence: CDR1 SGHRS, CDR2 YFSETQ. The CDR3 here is CASSPEALSGNTIYF. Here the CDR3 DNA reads TGCGCCAGCAGCCCGGAGGCTTTATCTGGAAACACCATATATTTT.

Here the CDR3 reads CATIRDSDPSEAFF. The DNA for the CDR3 is TGTGCCACCATCCGGGACTCCGATCCGTCTGAAGCTTTCTTT. The chain has TRBV6-5 and TRBJ1-1, with D possibly being TRBD1 (5 bases). V dropped 10 bases and J dropped 6 bases, with 21 bases sitting between them. Germline V lookup: CDR1 MNHEY, CDR2 SVGAGI. The CDR3 contains 14 residues.

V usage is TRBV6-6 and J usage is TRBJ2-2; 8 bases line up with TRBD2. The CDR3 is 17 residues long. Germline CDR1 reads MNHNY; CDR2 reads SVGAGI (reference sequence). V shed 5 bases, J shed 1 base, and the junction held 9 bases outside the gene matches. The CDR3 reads CASSLSPAGVNTGELFF. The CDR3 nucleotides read TGTGCCAGCAGTCTTTCCCCAGCGGGGGTGAACACCGGGGAGCTGTTTTTT.

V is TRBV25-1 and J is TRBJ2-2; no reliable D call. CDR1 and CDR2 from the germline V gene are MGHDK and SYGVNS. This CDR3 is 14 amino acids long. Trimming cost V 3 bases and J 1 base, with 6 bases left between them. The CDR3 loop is CASSDRWNTGELFF. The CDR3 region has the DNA TGTGCCAGCAGTGACAGGTGGAACACCGGGGAGCTGTTTTTT. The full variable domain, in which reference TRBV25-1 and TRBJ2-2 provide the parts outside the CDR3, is EADIYQTPRYLVIGTGKKITLECSQTMGHDKMYWYQQDPGMELHLIHYSYGVNSTEKGDLSSESTVSRIRTEHFPLTLESARPSHTSQYLCASSDRWNTGELFFGEGSRLTVL.

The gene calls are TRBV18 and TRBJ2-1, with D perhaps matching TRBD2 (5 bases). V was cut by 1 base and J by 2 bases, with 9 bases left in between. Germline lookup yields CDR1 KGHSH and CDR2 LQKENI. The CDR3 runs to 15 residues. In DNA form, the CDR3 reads TGTGCCAGCTCACCACAAGAGGGCACCTACAATGAGCAGTTCTTC. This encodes CASSPQEGTYNEQFF.

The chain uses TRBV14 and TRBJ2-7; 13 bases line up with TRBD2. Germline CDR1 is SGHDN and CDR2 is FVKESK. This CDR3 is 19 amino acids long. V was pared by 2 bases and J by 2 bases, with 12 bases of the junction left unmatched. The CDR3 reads CASSQFLGLAGEKAYEQYF. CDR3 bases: TGTGCCAGCAGCCAATTCTTAGGACTAGCGGGAGAGAAGGCCTACGAGCAGTACTTC. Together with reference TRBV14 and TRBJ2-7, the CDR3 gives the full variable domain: EAGVTQFPSHSVIEKGQTVTLRCDPISGHDNLYWYRRVMGKEIKFLLHFVKESKQDESGMPNNRFLAERTGGTYSTLKVQPAELEDSGVYFCASSQFLGLAGEKAYEQYFGPGTRLTVT.